Included here is one T cell receptor (beta chain) sequence, with context. This sample stems from a study of CD8 T cells in Susac syndrome. Random hexamers primed reverse transcription of about 0.45 to 1 ug RNA. TCRdb reprocessed the immunoSEQ multiplex PCR reads with MiXCR, giving one entry per CDR3 protein. The table lists about 76,000 distinct CDR3 sequences, 93% of them singletons. CDR3 length: 17 residues. With 5 bases clipped from V and 0 bases from J, the junction kept 11 bases outside the gene matches. Germline V CDR1 and CDR2: SGHTA, FQGNSA. The TCR was taken from a human donor with Susac syndrome. The chain is built from TRBV7-2 and TRBJ2-7; 9 bases are shared with TRBD2. Specimen: CD8+ T cells from PBMCs. The CDR3 loop reads CASSESHWTSASYEQYF. The CDR3 bases are TGTGCCAGCAGCGAATCCCACTGGACTAGCGCCTCCTACGAGCAGTACTTC.